This T cell receptor beta chain was sequenced in a study of T cell responses to AZD1222 COVID-19 vaccine. This clone has just one count. Germline assignment: CDR1 MNHEY and CDR2 SMNVEV (reference sequence). Trimming removed 4 bases at V and 0 bases at J, with 7 bases between. This CDR3 region has 14 residues. Generated by immunoSEQ multiplex PCR, the TCRdb table keeps only in-frame clones and is missing some. The sample holds about 180,000 clones, 85% to 90% seen once. Here the sequenced sample was peripheral blood, taken on day 0 of AZD1222 vaccination. This sequence joins TRBV27 and TRBJ2-1; D ambiguous. The clonotype originates from an adult in good health. The CDR3 region has the DNA TGTGCCAGCAGTTCAGGAAACTCCTACAATGAGCAGTTCTTC. It codes for CASSSGNSYNEQFF.